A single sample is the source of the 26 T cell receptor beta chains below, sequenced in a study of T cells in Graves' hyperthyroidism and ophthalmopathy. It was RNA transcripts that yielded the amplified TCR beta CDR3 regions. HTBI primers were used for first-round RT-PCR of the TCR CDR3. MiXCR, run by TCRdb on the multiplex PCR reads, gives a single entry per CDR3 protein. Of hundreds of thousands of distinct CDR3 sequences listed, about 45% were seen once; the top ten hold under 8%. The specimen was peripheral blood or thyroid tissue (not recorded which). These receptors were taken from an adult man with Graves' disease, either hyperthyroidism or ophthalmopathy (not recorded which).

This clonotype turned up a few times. CDR3 region: CALGMNTEAFF. CDR3 sequence (DNA): TGTGCCCTGGGGATGAACACTGAAGCTTTCTTT. This sequence joins TRBV10-3 and TRBJ1-1; no clear D. Germline-derived CDR1 and CDR2 are ENHRY and SYGVKD. The V end lost 11 bases, the J end lost 0 bases, and 7 bases lay between the germline ends. There are 11 residues in the CDR3.

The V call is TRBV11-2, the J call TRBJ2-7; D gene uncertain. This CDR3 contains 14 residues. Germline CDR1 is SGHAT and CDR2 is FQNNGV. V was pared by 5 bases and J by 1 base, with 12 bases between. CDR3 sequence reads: CASSPPVGSYEQYF. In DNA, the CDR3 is TGTGCCAGCAGCCCCCCCGTGGGGTCCTACGAGCAGTACTTC.

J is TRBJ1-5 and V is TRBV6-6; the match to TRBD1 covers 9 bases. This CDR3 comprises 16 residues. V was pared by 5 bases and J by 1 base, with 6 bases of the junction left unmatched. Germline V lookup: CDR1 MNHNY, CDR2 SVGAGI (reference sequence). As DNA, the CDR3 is TGTGCCAGCAGTACCACGGGACAGGGAAGCAATCAGCCCCAGCATTTT. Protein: CASSTTGQGSNQPQHF.

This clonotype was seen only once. CDR3 region: CAISEGISNSPLHF. The CDR3 nucleotides are TGTGCCATCAGTGAAGGAATTAGCAATTCACCCCTCCACTTT. This chain links TRBV10-3 with TRBJ1-6; D is unclear. This CDR3 has 14 residues. V was pared by 3 bases and J by 7 bases, with 10 bases between. Germline V lookup: CDR1 ENHRY, CDR2 SYGVKD.

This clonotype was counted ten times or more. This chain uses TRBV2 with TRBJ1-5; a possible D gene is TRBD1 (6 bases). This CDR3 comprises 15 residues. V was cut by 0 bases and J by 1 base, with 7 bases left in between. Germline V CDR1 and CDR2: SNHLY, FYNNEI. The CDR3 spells CASSEAGGSNQPQHF. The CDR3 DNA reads TGTGCCAGCAGTGAAGCAGGGGGAAGCAATCAGCCCCAGCATTTT.

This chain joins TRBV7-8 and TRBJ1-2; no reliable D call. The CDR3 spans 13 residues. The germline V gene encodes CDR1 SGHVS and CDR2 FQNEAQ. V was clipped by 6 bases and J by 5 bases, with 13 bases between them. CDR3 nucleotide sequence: TGTGCCAGCAGTTTATCGTCCGCTTATGGCTACACCTTC. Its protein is CASSLSSAYGYTF.

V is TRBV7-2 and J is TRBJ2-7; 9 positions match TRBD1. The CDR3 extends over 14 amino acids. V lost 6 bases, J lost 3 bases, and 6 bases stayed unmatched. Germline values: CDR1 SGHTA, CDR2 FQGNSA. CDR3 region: CASRTTGGSYEQYF. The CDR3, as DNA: TGTGCCAGCAGGACAACAGGGGGCAGCTACGAGCAGTACTTC.

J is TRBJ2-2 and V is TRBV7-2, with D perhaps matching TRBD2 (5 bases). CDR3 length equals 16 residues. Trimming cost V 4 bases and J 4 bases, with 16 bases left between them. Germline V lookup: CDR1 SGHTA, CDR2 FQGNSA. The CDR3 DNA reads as TGTGCCAGCAGCTCTCACACACTAGTGATCACCGGGGAGCTGTTTTTT. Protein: CASSSHTLVITGELFF. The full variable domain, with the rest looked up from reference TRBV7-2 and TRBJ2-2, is GAGVSQSPSNKVTEKGKDVELRCDPISGHTALYWYRQSLGQGLEFLIYFQGNSAPDKSGLPSDRFSAERTGGSVSTLTIQRTQQEDSAVYLCASSSHTLVITGELFFGEGSRLTVL.

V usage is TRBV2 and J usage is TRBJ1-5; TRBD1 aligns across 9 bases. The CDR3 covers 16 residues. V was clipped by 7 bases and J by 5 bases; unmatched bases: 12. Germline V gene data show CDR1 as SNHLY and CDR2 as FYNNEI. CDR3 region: CASTFGGQGPYQPQHF. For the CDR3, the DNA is TGTGCCAGCACTTTCGGCGGACAGGGGCCGTATCAGCCCCAGCATTTT.

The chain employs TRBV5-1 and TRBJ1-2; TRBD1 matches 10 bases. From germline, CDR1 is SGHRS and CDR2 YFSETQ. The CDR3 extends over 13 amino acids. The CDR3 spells CAATGTGVSGYTF. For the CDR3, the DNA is TGCGCTGCAACCGGGACAGGGGTATCTGGCTACACCTTC.

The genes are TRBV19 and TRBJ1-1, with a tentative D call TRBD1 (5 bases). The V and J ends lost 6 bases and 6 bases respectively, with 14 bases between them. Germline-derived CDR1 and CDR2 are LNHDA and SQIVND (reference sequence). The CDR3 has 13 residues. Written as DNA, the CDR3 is TGTGCCAGTAGACAACAGGAGCCGCCTGAAGCTTTCTTT. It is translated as CASRQQEPPEAFF.

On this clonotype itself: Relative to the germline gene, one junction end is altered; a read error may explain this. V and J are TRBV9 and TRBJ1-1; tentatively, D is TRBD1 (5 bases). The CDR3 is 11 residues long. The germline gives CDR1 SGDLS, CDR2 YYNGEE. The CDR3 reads CASRPGTEAFF. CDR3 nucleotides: TGTGCCAGCAGACCCGGGACGGAAGCTTTCTTC. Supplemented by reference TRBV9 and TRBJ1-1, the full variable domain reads DSGVTQTPKHLITATGQRVTLRCSPRSGDLSVYWYQQSLDQGLQFLIQYYNGEERAKGNILERFSAQQFPDLHSELNLSSLELGDSALYFCASRPGTEAFFGQGTRLTVV.

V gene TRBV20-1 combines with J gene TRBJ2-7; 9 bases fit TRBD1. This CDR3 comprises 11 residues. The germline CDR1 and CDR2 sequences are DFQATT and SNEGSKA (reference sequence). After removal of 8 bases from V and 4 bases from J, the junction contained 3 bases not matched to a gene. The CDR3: CSMDRGYEQYF. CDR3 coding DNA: TGCAGTATGGACAGGGGTTACGAGCAGTACTTC.

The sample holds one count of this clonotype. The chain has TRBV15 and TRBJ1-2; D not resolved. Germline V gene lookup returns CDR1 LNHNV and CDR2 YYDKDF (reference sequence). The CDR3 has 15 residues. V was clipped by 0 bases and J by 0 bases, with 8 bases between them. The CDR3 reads CATSRDAIANYGYTF. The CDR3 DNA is TGTGCCACCAGCAGAGACGCGATCGCTAACTATGGCTACACCTTC.

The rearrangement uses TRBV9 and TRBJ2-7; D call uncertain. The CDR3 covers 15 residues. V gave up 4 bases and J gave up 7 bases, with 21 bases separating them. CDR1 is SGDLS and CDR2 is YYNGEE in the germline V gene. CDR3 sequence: CASSQGVDPYSEQYF. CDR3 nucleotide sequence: TGTGCCAGCAGCCAAGGAGTTGACCCCTACTCTGAGCAGTACTTC.

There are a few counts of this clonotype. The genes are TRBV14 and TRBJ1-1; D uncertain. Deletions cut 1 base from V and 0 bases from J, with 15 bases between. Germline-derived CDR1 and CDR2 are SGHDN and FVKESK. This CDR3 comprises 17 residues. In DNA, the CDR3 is TGTGCCAGCAGCCAAGGGTTTGAGGGCTTCATGAACACTGAAGCTTTCTTT. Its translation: CASSQGFEGFMNTEAFF. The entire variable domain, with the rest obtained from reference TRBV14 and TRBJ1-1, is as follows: EAGVTQFPSHSVIEKGQTVTLRCDPISGHDNLYWYRRVMGKEIKFLLHFVKESKQDESGMPNNRFLAERTGGTYSTLKVQPAELEDSGVYFCASSQGFEGFMNTEAFFGQGTRLTVV.

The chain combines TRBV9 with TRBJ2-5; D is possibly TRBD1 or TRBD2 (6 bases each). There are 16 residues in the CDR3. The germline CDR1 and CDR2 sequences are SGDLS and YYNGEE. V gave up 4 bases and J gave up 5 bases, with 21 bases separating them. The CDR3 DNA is TGTGCCAGCAGCCCCTCGGGGGCGAGTCGCGGGGAGACCCAGTACTTC. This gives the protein CASSPSGASRGETQYF. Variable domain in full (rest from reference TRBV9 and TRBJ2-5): DSGVTQTPKHLITATGQRVTLRCSPRSGDLSVYWYQQSLDQGLQFLIQYYNGEERAKGNILERFSAQQFPDLHSELNLSSLELGDSALYFCASSPSGASRGETQYFGPGTRLLVL.

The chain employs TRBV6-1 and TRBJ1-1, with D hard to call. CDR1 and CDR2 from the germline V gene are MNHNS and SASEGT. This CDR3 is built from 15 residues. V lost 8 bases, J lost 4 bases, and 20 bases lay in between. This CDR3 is CASSPPKGSGTEAFF. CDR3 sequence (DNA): TGTGCCAGCTCACCACCGAAAGGATCGGGCACTGAAGCTTTCTTT.

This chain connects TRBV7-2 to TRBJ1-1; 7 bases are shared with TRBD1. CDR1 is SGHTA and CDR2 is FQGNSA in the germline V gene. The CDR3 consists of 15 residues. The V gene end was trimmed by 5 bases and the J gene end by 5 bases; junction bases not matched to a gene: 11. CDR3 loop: CASSKLTGVGTEAFF. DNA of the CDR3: TGTGCCAGCAGCAAACTTACAGGGGTCGGAACTGAAGCTTTCTTT.

CDR3 DNA sequence: TGTGCCAGCAGCCAACGGGGGGGACTACAAGAGACCCAGTACTTC. Translated: CASSQRGGLQETQYF. The rearrangement joins TRBV7-8 to TRBJ2-5, with TRBD2 matching over 8 bases. The V gene's germline CDR1 is SGHVS and CDR2 FQNEAQ. The CDR3 loop spans 15 amino acids. J gave up 2 bases and V 5 bases, and 7 bases lay outside the gene matches.

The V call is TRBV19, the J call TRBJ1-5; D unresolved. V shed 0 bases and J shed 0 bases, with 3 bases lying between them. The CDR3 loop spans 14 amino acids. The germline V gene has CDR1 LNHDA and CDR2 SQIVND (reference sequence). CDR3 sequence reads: CASSIESSNQPQHF. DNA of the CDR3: TGTGCCAGTAGTATAGAGAGTAGCAATCAGCCCCAGCATTTT.

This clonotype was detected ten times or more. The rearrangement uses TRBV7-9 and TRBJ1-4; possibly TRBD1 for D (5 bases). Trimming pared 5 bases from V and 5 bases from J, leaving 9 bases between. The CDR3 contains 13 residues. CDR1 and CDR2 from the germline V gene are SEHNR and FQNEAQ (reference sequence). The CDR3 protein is CASSGAGNEKLFF. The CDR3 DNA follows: TGTGCCAGCAGCGGGGCAGGGAATGAAAAACTGTTTTTT.

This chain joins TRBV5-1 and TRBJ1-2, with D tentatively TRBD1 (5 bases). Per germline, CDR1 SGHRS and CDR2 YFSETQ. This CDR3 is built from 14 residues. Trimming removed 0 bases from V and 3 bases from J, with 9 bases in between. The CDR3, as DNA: TGCGCCAGCAGCTTGGTTCCAGGGCACTATGGCTACACCTTC. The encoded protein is CASSLVPGHYGYTF. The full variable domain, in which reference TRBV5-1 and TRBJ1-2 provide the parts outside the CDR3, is KAGVTQTPRYLIKTRGQQVTLSCSPISGHRSVSWYQQTPGQGLQFLFEYFSETQRNKGNFPGRFSGRQFSNSRSEMNVSTLELGDSALYLCASSLVPGHYGYTFGSGTRLTVV.

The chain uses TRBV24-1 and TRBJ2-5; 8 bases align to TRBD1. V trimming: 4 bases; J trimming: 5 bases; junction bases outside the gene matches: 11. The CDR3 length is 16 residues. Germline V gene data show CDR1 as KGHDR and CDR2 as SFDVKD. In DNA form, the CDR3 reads TGTGCCACCAGTGACGCTGACAGGGGAAGTAGGGAGACCCAGTACTTC. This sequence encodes CATSDADRGSRETQYF.

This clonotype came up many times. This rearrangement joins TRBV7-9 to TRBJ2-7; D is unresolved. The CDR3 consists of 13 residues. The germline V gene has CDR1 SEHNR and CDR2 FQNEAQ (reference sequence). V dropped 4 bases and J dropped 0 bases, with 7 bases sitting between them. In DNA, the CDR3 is TGTGCCAGCAGCTCGGACGGCTCCTACGAGCAGTACTTC. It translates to CASSSDGSYEQYF.

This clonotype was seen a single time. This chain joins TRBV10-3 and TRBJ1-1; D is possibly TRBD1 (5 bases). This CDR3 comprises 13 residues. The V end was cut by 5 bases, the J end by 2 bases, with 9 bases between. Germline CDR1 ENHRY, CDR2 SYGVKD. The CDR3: CAISWDGNTEAFF. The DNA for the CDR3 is TGTGCCATCAGTTGGGACGGAAACACTGAAGCTTTCTTT.